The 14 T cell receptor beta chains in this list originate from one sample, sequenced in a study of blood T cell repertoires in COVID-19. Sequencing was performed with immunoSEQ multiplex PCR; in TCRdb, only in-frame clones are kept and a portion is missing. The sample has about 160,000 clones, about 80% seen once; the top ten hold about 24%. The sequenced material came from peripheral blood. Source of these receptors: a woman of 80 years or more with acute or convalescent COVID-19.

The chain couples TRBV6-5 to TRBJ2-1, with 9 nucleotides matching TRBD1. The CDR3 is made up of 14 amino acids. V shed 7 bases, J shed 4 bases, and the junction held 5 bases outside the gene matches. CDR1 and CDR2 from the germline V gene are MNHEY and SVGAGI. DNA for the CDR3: TGTGCCAGCACTCGACAGGGGGGGTACAATGAGCAGTTCTTC. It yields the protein CASTRQGGYNEQFF.

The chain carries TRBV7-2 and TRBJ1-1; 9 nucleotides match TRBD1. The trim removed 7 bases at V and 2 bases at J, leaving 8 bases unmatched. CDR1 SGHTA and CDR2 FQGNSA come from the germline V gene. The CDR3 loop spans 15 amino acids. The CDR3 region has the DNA TGTGCCAGCAAGGTAAACAGGGGGCCAAACACTGAAGCTTTCTTT. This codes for CASKVNRGPNTEAFF.

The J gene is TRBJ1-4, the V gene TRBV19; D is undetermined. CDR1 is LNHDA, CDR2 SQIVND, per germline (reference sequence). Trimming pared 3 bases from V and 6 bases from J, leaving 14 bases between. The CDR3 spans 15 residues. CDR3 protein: CASSMTLRWDEKLFF. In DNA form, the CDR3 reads TGTGCCAGTAGTATGACCCTCAGGTGGGATGAAAAACTGTTTTTT.

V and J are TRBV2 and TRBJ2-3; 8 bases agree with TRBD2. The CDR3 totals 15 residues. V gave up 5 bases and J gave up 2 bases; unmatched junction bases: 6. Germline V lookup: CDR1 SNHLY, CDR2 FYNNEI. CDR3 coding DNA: TGTGCCAGCAGTAACTTAGCGGGAAACACAGATACGCAGTATTTT. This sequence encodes CASSNLAGNTDTQYF.

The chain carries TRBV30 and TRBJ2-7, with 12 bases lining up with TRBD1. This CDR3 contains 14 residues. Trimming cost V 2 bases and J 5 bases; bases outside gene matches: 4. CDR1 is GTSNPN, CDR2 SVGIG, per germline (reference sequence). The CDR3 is CAWSLGQGAHEQYF. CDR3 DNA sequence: TGTGCCTGGAGTTTGGGACAGGGGGCCCACGAGCAGTACTTC. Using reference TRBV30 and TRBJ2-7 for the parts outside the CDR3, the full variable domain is SQTIHQWPATLVQPVGSPLSLECTVEGTSNPNLYWYRQAAGRGLQLLFYSVGIGQISSEVPQNLSASRPQDRQFILSSKKLLLSDSGFYLCAWSLGQGAHEQYFGPGTRLTVT.

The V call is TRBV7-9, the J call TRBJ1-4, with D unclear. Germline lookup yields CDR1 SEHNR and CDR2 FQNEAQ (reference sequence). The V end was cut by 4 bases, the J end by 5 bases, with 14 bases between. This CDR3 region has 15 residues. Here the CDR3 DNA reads TGTGCCAGCAGCTCCCCGACAAGTAAAAATGAAAAACTGTTTTTT. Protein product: CASSSPTSKNEKLFF.

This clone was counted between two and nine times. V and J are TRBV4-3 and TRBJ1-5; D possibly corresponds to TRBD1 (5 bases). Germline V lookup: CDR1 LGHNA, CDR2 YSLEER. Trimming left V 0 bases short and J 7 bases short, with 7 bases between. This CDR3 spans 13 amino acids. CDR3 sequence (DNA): TGCGCCAGCAGCCAAGACGGGGGACAGCCCCAGCATTTT. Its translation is CASSQDGGQPQHF.

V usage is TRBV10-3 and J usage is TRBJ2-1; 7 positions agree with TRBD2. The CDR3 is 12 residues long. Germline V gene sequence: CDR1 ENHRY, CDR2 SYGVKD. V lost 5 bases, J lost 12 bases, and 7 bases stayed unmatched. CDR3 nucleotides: TGTGCCATCAGTTTGAGCGGGGATGGGCAGTTCTTC. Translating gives CAISLSGDGQFF.

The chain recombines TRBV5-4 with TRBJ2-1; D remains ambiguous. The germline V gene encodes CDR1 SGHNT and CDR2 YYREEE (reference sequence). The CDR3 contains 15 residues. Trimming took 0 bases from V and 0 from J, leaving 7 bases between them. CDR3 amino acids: CASSLDPGSYNEQFF. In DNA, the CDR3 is TGTGCCAGCAGCTTGGACCCAGGCTCCTACAATGAGCAGTTCTTC.

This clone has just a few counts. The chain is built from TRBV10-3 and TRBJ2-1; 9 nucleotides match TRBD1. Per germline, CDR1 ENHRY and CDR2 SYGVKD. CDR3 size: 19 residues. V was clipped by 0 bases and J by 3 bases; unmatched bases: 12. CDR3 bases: TGTGCCATCAGTGAGTCGGGTCCCGGGACAGGGTTTGACTACAATGAGCAGTTCTTC. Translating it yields CAISESGPGTGFDYNEQFF.

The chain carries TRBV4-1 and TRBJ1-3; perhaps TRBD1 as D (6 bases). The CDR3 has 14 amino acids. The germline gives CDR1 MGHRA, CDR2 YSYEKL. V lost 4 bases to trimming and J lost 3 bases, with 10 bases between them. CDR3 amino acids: CASSPTGNGNTIYF. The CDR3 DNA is TGCGCCAGCAGCCCCACAGGGAATGGAAACACCATATATTTT.

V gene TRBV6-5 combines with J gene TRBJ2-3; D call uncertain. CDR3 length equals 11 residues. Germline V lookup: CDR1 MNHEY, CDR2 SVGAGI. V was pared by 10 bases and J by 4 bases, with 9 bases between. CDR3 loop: CATRFADTQYF. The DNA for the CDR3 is TGTGCCACCAGATTCGCAGATACGCAGTATTTT.

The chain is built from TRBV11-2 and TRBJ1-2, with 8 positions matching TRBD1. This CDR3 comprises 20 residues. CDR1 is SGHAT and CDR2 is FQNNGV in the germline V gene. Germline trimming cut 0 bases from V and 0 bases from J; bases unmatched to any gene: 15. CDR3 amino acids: CASSLEIGQGPTRANYGYTF. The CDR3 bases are TGTGCCAGCAGCTTAGAAATTGGACAGGGTCCTACTAGAGCTAACTATGGCTACACCTTC. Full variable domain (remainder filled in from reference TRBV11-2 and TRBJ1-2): EAGVAQSPRYKIIEKRQSVAFWCNPISGHATLYWYQQILGQGPKLLIQFQNNGVVDDSQLPKDRFSAERLKGVDSTLKIQPAKLEDSAVYLCASSLEIGQGPTRANYGYTFGSGTRLTVV.

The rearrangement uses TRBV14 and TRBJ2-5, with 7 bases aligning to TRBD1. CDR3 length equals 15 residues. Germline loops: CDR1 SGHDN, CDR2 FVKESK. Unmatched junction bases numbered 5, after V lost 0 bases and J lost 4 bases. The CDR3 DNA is TGTGCCAGCAGCCAAGATCGAGGGGGCGGAGAGACCCAGTACTTC. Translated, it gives CASSQDRGGGETQYF. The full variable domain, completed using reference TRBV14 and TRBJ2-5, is EAGVTQFPSHSVIEKGQTVTLRCDPISGHDNLYWYRRVMGKEIKFLLHFVKESKQDESGMPNNRFLAERTGGTYSTLKVQPAELEDSGVYFCASSQDRGGGETQYFGPGTRLLVL.